This T cell receptor beta chain was recovered during a study of T cell responses to AZD1222 COVID-19 vaccine. Whole-study results and caveats: Reports say nearly half of spike-specific TCRs go after unmutated variant regions. Elevations in Spike-specific TCR breadth and depth followed administration of two AZD1222 doses. The CD4 TCRs associated with vaccination extended across spike and predominated at 160-218 and 743-854.

Germline V CDR1 and CDR2: MGHRA, YSYEKL. The CDR3 is 15 amino acids. Trimming took off 4 bases at V and 6 bases at J, with 18 bases between the two ends. For this clone: What it binds is unknown.

The method was immunoSEQ multiplex PCR; TCRdb's version includes in-frame clones alone and lacks a portion of them. The profile covers more than 85,000 clones, with over 90% appearing a single time and around 2.8% taken by the ten largest. Sequencing used peripheral blood, obtained 28 days after the second AZD1222 dose. The sequence was obtained from an adult who received the AZD1222 COVID-19 vaccine. The rearrangement joins TRBV4-1 to TRBJ1-1, with D maybe TRBD1 (5 bases). CDR3 region: CASSPSVPRVSEAFF. The CDR3, as DNA: TGCGCCAGCAGCCCGTCGGTTCCCAGGGTTTCTGAAGCTTTCTTT.